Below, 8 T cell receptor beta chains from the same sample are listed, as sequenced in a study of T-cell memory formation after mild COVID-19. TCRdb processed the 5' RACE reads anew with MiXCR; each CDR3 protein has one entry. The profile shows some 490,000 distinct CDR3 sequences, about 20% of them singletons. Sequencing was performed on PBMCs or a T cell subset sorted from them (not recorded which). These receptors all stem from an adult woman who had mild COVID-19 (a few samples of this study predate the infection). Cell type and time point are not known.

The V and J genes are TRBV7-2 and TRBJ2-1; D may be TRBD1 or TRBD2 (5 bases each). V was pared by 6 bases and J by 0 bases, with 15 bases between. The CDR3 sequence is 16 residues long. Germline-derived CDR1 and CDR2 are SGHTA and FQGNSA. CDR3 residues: CASSPGLVSSYNEQFF. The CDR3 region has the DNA TGTGCCAGCAGTCCGGGGCTGGTTAGCTCCTACAATGAGCAGTTCTTC.

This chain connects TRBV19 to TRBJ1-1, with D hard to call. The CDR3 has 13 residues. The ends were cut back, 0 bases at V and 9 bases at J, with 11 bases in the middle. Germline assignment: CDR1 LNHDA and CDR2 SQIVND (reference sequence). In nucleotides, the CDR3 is TGTGCCAGTAGTATAGATGTTTTACAGCAAGCTTTCTTT. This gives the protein CASSIDVLQQAFF.

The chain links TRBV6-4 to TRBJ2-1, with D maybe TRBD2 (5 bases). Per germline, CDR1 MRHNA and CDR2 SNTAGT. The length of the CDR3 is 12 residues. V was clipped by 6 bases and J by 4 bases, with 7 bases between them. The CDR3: CASRLVYNEQFF. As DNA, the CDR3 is TGTGCCAGCAGACTAGTTTACAATGAGCAGTTCTTC.

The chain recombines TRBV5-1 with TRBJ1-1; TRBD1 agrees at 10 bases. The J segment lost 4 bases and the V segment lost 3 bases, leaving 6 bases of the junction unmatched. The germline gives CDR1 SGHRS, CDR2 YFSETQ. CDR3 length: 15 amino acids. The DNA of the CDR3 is TGCGCCAGCAGCTCCCGGACAGGGGGTATCACTGAAGCTTTCTTT. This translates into CASSSRTGGITEAFF.

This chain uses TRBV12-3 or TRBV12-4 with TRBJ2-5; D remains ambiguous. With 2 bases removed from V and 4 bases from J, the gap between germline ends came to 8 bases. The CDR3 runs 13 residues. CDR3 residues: CASSLLDGETQYF. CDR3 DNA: TGTGCCAGCAGTTTACTTGACGGAGAGACCCAGTACTTC.

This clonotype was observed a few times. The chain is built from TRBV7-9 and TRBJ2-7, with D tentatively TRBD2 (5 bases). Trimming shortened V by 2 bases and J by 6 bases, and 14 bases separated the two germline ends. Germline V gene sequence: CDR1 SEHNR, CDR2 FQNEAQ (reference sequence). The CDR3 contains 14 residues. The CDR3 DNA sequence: TGTGCCAGCAGCTTAACCAGGACCCGGGGCGAGCAGTACTTC. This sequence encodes CASSLTRTRGEQYF.

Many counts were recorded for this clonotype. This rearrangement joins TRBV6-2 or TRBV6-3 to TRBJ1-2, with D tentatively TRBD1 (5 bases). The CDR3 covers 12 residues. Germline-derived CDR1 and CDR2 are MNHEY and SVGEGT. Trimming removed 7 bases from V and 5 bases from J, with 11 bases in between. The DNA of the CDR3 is TGTGCCAGCAATGGCAGGGCGTATGGCTACACCTTC. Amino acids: CASNGRAYGYTF.

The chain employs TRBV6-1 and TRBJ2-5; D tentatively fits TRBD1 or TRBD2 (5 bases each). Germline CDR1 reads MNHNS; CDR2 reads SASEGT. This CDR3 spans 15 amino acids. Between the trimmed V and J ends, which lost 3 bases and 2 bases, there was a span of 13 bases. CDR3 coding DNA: TGTGCCAGCAGTGATTTTGGGGGACCGCAAGAGACCCAGTACTTC. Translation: CASSDFGGPQETQYF.